At least ten counts were recorded for the clone carrying this T cell receptor (beta chain). Antigen: not known. The missing CDR3 end, 3 residues past where the read stops, is filled in from the germline J gene. This record belongs to a study of T cell clonality in common variable immunodeficiency. Whole-study results and caveats: CVID subjects shared fewer TCRbeta clones than healthy controls did. Reportedly, TCR beta sequences from common variable immunodeficiency showed fewer deletions and N-nucleotide insertions. T cell subpopulation sequencing would be needed to explain CVID clonality.

Control and CVID samples contributed equal amounts of genomic DNA. The data were produced by immunoSEQ multiplex PCR, yet TCRdb's version contains in-frame clones alone and is incomplete. This sample comprises about 64,000 clones, none seen once only. CDR1 MGHRA and CDR2 YSYEKL come from the germline V gene. V shed 2 bases, J shed 6 bases, and the junction held 3 bases outside the gene matches. This CDR3 region has 15 residues. The J gene is TRBJ1-4, the V gene TRBV4-1; 10 nucleotides align to TRBD1. This clonotype was obtained from a person aged 18 to 70 in good health. The specimen sequenced was peripheral blood mononuclear cells. CDR3 bases read: TGCGCCAGCAGCCAATTCGGGACAGGGGATGAAAAA. As protein: CASSQFGTGDEK. The whole CDR3 protein reads CASSQFGTGDEKLFF.